This TCR beta chain originates from a study of identical twins (dated by TCRdb to about 2016). In terms of the full investigation: TCR alpha and beta repertoires from monozygotic twins, unrelated adults of various ages and cord blood were deep-sequenced to test whether fetal clonotypes persist. To rule out contamination, replicate twin experiments were performed at different times with different library preparation protocols.

Beyond this particular receptor, the publication reports: Abundant cord blood beta clonotypes had fewer insertions, young adult naive repertoires showed a similar but weaker trend, and memory repertoires showed no such trend. Compared with coincidental sharing between unrelated individuals, an excess of low generation-probability sequences was observed among out-of-frame TCR alpha sequences shared between twins. A weaker excess of twin sharing was found in beta out-of-frame sequences because the signal-to-noise ratio was lowered by fewer shared sequences. In monozygotic twins, out-of-frame TCR alpha sharing was systematically underestimated by recombination models, although the models agreed with sharing between unrelated individuals. Invariant T cells such as MAIT and iNKT could partly confound zero-insertion analyses, though diverse VJ usage argued against this for most clonotypes. Because the same donors could not be followed over many years, the conclusions relied on cross-sectional statistical analysis.

Every donor in the study was a healthy Caucasian. The twin cohort comprised three pairs of female monozygotic twins, all aged roughly 18 to 29 years. Peripheral blood mononuclear cells were the source from which RNA for the TCR libraries was isolated. Library preparation was by 5' RACE. The sequencer listed for this sample is Illumina HiSeq 2000. A universal primer binding site was added through template switching, and the final cDNA carried a unique molecular identifier so that TCR cDNA molecules could be counted accurately. Specific primers in the conserved constant-segment region were used to synthesize first-strand cDNA for the TCR alpha and beta chains. Each cDNA library was double barcoded, with a SMART-Mk sample barcode plus Illumina barcodes, to control for contamination. TruSeq adapter sequences and Illumina sample barcodes were added in two successive PCR steps. Sequencing of the TCR alpha and beta cDNA libraries was done on the Illumina HiSeq platform using custom primers. The authors' pipeline ran thus. Raw reads were processed with MiGEC to extract unique molecular identifiers, and MiXCR was used to determine CDR3 positions. Recombination models were inferred per individual with the repgenHMM and IGoR tools using an EM algorithm. The analysis of shared clonotypes was done with the tcR package in R, with sharing normalized by the product of cloneset sizes. Out-of-frame nonproductive sequences were analyzed to study raw recombination free of thymic and clonal selection effects. TCRdb applied fastp at Q25 and MiXCR to the public reads, then kept only in-frame beta chains. Merged by CDR3 protein, the rows form single entries marked with the most common genes and DNA. The V and J calls come from TCRdb's annotation, not from the publication. Across this sample there are about 570,000 distinct CDR3 sequences, with over 8.5% seen only once. Together, the top ten hold roughly 3% of the sample.

This clonotype showed up just a few times. The target of this receptor is not known. Per-nucleotide qualities are absent, and no much larger clonotype sits a single base away. The CDR3 covers 12 residues, taking in both the cysteine and the phenylalanine. The DNA shown is the 36-base CDR3, in frame from base 1. The V end loses 7 bases and the J end loses 6 bases, and a stretch of 10 bases separates them. These data were also reused for a study on yellow fever vaccine responses in identical twins. As noted in the second study: According to the authors, in identical twins the way T cells responded to vaccination appeared partly convergent and partly personalized. In identical twins, the study followed T cell clones that responded to the vaccine with precision.

Sequences were obtained from PBMCs. The receptor's source is a woman aged 18-30 years in good health. The chain links TRBV12-3 or TRBV12-4 with TRBJ2-1; the D gene identity is not certain. The CDR3 protein sequence reads: CASKLSVNEQFF. The nucleotides read TGTGCCAGCAAACTTTCGGTCAATGAGCAGTTCTTC.